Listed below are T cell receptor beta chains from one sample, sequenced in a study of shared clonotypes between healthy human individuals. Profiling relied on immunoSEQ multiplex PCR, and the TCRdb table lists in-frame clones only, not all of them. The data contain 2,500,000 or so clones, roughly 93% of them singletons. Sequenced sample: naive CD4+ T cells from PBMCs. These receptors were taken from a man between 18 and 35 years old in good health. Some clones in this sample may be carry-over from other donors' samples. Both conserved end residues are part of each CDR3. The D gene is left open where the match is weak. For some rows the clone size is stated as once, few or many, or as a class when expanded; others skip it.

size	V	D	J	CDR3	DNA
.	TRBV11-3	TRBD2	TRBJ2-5	CASSPGLAAQETQYF	TGTGCCAGCAGCCCGGGCCTAGCGGCCCAAGAGACCCAGTACTTC
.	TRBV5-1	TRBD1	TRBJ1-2	CASSFVGGDYGYTF	TGCGCCAGCAGCTTTGTAGGGGGCGACTATGGCTACACCTTC
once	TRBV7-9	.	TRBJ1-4	CASRTWGNEKLFF	TGTGCCAGCAGGACATGGGGTAATGAAAAACTGTTTTTT
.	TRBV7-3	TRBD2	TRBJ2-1	CASSLRLSSGPNEQFF	TGTGCCAGCAGCCTACGACTTAGTAGCGGGCCCAATGAGCAGTTCTTC
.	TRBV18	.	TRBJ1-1	CASSPDTSREAFF	TGTGCCAGCTCACCGGACACCAGCCGTGAAGCTTTCTTT
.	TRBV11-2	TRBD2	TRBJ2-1	CASSRPRLAFDEQFF	TGTGCCAGCAGCCGACCGAGACTAGCGTTCGATGAGCAGTTCTTC
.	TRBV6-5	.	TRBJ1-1	CASSTRAGNTEAFF	TGTGCCAGCAGTACGAGGGCCGGGAACACTGAAGCTTTCTTT
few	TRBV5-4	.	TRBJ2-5	CASSPPQGSETQYF	TGTGCCAGCAGCCCCCCGCAGGGTTCAGAGACCCAGTACTTC
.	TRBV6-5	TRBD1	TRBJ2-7	CASSQRQGIREQYF	TGTGCCAGCAGTCAAAGACAGGGGATCCGCGAGCAGTACTTC
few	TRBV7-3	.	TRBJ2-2	CASSFDSTGELFF	TGTGCCAGCAGCTTCGACAGCACCGGGGAGCTGTTTTTT
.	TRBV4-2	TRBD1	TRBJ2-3	CASSGGTGFTDTQYF	TGTGCCAGCAGCGGTGGGACAGGGTTCACAGATACGCAGTATTTT
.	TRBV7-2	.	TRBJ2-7	CASSQVLYRARSYEQYF	TGTGCCAGCAGCCAGGTTTTGTACAGGGCCCGATCCTACGAGCAGTACTTC
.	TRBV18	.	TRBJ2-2	CASSPFEGAGELFF	TGTGCCAGCTCACCCTTCGAAGGGGCCGGGGAGCTGTTTTTT
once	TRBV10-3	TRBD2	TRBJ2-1	CAIRDNSGSSYNEQFF	TGTGCCATCAGGGATAATAGCGGGAGCTCCTACAATGAGCAGTTCTTC
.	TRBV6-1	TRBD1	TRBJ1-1	CASSTRQGNTEAFF	TGTGCCAGCAGTACCCGACAGGGGAACACTGAAGCTTTCTTT
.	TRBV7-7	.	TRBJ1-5	CASSLGVSQPQHF	TGTGCCAGCAGCTTAGGCGTCAGTCAGCCCCAGCATTTT
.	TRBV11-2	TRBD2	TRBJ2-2	CAGSLDGRTGELFF	TGTGCCGGCAGCTTAGACGGGAGGACCGGGGAGCTGTTTTTT
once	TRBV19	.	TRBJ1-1	CASSITNTEAFF	TGTGCCAGTAGTATCACGAACACTGAAGCTTTCTTT
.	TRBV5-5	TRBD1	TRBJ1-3	CASSLLGTGSGNTIYF	TGTGCCAGCAGCTTGTTGGGGACAGGGTCTGGAAACACCATATATTTT
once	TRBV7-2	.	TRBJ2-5	CASSLQLETQYF	TGTGCCAGCAGCTTACAGTTGGAGACCCAGTACTTC